This TCR beta chain was identified in a study of blood T cell repertoires in COVID-19. About the study: Samples taken during acute and convalescent COVID-19 were collected in the United States, Italy and Spain. From T cells, B-cell-depleted T cells, or PBMCs came the material, which was cDNA or gDNA.

From germline, CDR1 is SQVTM and CDR2 ANQGSEA. V lost 4 bases to trimming and J lost 2 bases, with 16 bases between them. The CDR3 extends over 15 amino acids. Using immunoSEQ multiplex PCR, the repertoire was profiled, and TCRdb retains in-frame clones only, with some absent. The sample carries around 250,000 clones, 88% recorded once. Sample: peripheral blood. The TCR was taken from a woman between 65 and 79 years old with COVID-19, enrolled during active disease. The chain recombines TRBV29-1 with TRBJ2-3; TRBD1 might be the D (6 bases). The chain's CDR3 is CSVVRAGDNTDTQYF. CDR3 DNA sequence: TGCAGCGTTGTGCGGGCAGGGGACAACACAGATACGCAGTATTTT.